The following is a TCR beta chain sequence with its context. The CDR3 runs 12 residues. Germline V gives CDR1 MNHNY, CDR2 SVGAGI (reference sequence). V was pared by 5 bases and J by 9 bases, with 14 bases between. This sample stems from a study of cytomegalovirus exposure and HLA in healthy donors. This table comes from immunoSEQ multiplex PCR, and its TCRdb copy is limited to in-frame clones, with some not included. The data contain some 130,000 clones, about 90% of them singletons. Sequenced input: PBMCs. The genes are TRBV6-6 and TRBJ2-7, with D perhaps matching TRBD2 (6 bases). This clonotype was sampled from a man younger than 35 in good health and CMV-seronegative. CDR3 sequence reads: CASSPRPEGQYF. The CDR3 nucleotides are TGTGCCAGCAGTCCCCGGCCGGAGGGGCAGTACTTC.